Here is one T cell receptor beta chain with its context. The Seattle patients, enrolled during active infection, were followed longitudinally. The sample is drawn from a study of blood T cell repertoires in COVID-19. Study details: The samples span acute and convalescent COVID-19 from the United States, Italy and Spain.

Trimming at V came to 2 bases and at J to 7 bases, leaving 6 bases not matched to a gene. This CDR3 has 15 amino acids. Germline CDR1 and CDR2: MNHEY and SVGAGI. Only in-frame clones appear in the TCRdb table, and some are missing; sequencing was by immunoSEQ multiplex PCR. The data contain hundreds of thousands of clones, about nine tenths of them singletons. The chain combines TRBV6-5 with TRBJ2-1, with 9 bases fitting TRBD2. The sample consisted of peripheral blood. The TCR sequence derives from a woman aged 50 to 60 with COVID-19, enrolled during active disease. The CDR3 here is CASSYGSGSGNEQFF. The CDR3 bases are TGTGCCAGCAGTTACGGTAGCGGGAGTGGTAATGAGCAGTTCTTC.